This passage covers 16 T cell receptor beta chains from one sample sequenced in a study of vaccination effects on CD4 cells after COVID-19. ViraFEST assay sequencing came after antigen-specific CD4+ T cells were expanded with viral peptide pools. Isolating CD4+ T cells followed less than 11 days of culture. The vaccine given was either BNT162b2 or mRNA-1273, in two doses. TCRdb keeps only in-frame clones here, not all; method: immunoSEQ multiplex PCR. The data hold more than 13,000 clones, with about 70% observed a single time. The antigens these receptors bind are not known. The source was CD4+ T cells from PBMCs cultured with HCoV-NL63 spike peptides, collected after COVID-19 vaccination. The receptor source for this set is a human donor who received a COVID-19 vaccine.

This chain connects TRBV29-1 to TRBJ2-7; 9 nucleotides align to TRBD1. This CDR3 contains 18 residues. CDR1 SQVTM and CDR2 ANQGSEA come from the germline V gene. The CDR3 DNA is TGCAGTGCGATCGGTCAACCCATGTCGACAGGGGGTAGGTACGAGCAGTACTTC. Translated: CSAIGQPMSTGGRYEQYF.

The gene calls are TRBV5-1 and TRBJ2-7; D might be TRBD2 (5 bases). This CDR3 region has 13 residues. The V gene's germline CDR1 is SGHRS and CDR2 YFSETQ. Trimming left V 3 bases short and J 7 bases short, with 14 bases between. The CDR3 nucleotides read TGCGCCAGCAGCTGGACTCAGAAAGGGGAGCAGTACTTC. Translation gives CASSWTQKGEQYF.

This chain connects TRBV5-4 to TRBJ1-3; tentative D call: TRBD1 (6 bases). CDR1 is SGHNT and CDR2 is YYREEE in the germline V gene (reference sequence). V dropped 3 bases and J dropped 3 bases, with 10 bases sitting between them. The CDR3 length is 14 residues. CDR3 amino acids: CASSSQGNGNTIYF. The CDR3 bases are TGTGCCAGCAGCTCACAGGGAAATGGAAACACCATATATTTT.

This clone was found once. J is TRBJ2-7 and V is TRBV18, with D possibly matching TRBD2 (5 bases). Germline V gene lookup returns CDR1 KGHSH and CDR2 LQKENI. Trimming left V 3 bases short and J 0 bases short, with 12 bases between. This CDR3 comprises 15 residues. The DNA of the CDR3 is TGTGCCAGCTCACCTACTAGGTCATCCTCCTACGAGCAGTACTTC. Encoded protein: CASSPTRSSSYEQYF.

V and J are TRBV3-1 (or the pseudogene TRBV3-2) and TRBJ2-2; 9 bases agree with TRBD2. V trimming: 4 bases; J trimming: 5 bases; junction bases outside the gene matches: 5. Germline CDR1 reads LGHDT; CDR2 reads YNNKEL (reference sequence). The CDR3 totals 15 residues. As DNA, the CDR3 is TGTGCCAGCAGCCTATCTAGCGGGAAGACCGGGGAGCTGTTTTTT. Translated: CASSLSSGKTGELFF.

The chain is built from TRBV7-3 and TRBJ2-3, with D uncertain. Germline lookup yields CDR1 SGHTA and CDR2 FQGTGA. The CDR3 extends over 16 amino acids. With 4 bases removed from V and 0 bases from J, the gap between germline ends came to 14 bases. This CDR3 is CASSSQPGTSTDTQYF. The CDR3 DNA reads TGTGCCAGCAGCTCCCAACCCGGTACTAGCACAGATACGCAGTATTTT. Drawing the rest from reference TRBV7-3 and TRBJ2-3, the complete variable domain is GAGVSQTPSNKVTEKGKYVELRCDPISGHTALYWYRQSLGQGPEFLIYFQGTGAADDSGLPNDRFFAVRPEGSVSTLKIQRTERGDSAVYLCASSSQPGTSTDTQYFGPGTRLTVL.

The chain carries TRBV11-1 and TRBJ1-1, with no clear D. V was clipped by 0 bases and J by 4 bases, with 12 bases between them. The CDR3 has 15 residues. Germline lookup yields CDR1 SGHAT and CDR2 FQDESV (reference sequence). Here the CDR3 reads CASSLALGEPTEAFF. The CDR3, as DNA: TGTGCCAGCAGCTTAGCTTTGGGAGAGCCCACTGAAGCTTTCTTT.

This clone appeared a single time. CDR3 sequence: CASSRGRGVTQYF. The CDR3 region has the DNA TGTGCCAGCAGCCGAGGGAGAGGGGTGACCCAGTACTTC. The chain is built from TRBV14 and TRBJ2-5; D is tentatively TRBD1 or TRBD2 (5 bases each). In germline, CDR1 is SGHDN, CDR2 FVKESK. This CDR3 contains 13 residues. Deletions cut 4 bases from V and 7 bases from J, with 13 bases between.

This clone was observed a handful of times. The chain couples TRBV2 to TRBJ2-7; the D is unclear. Trimming took 1 base from V and 2 from J, leaving 9 bases between them. The CDR3 is made up of 14 amino acids. The germline V gene has CDR1 SNHLY and CDR2 FYNNEI. This CDR3 is CASSEEDQTYEQYF. The CDR3 coding sequence is TGTGCCAGCAGTGAAGAGGACCAAACCTACGAGCAGTACTTC.

The chain joins TRBV30 to TRBJ2-3; TRBD2 is a possible D gene (6 bases). The germline gives CDR1 GTSNPN, CDR2 SVGIG (reference sequence). The CDR3 is 12 residues long. V shed 1 base and J shed 10 bases, with 12 bases lying between them. CDR3 sequence reads: CAWSETSLAQYF. CDR3 nucleotide sequence: TGTGCCTGGAGTGAGACTAGTTTGGCGCAGTATTTT.

The chain links TRBV7-9 to TRBJ2-1; 7 bases are shared with TRBD2. Trimming took 3 bases from V and 3 from J; bases not matched to a gene: 14. CDR1 and CDR2 (germline): SEHNR, FQNEAQ (reference sequence). This CDR3 has 18 residues. The CDR3: CASSFLRGGSPGYNEQFF. The DNA of the CDR3 is TGTGCCAGCAGCTTTTTAAGGGGCGGGAGTCCGGGCTACAATGAGCAGTTCTTC.

Of note for this clone: In the same sample, other DNA sequences code for this CDR3. The chain is built from TRBV20-1 and TRBJ2-7; tentatively, D is TRBD2 (5 bases). The CDR3 has 11 amino acids. V gave up 4 bases and J gave up 5 bases, with 9 bases separating them. Germline V CDR1 and CDR2: DFQATT, SNEGSKA (reference sequence). DNA of the CDR3: TGCAGTGCTAAGAGCGGACACGAGCAGTACTTC. Translating it yields CSAKSGHEQYF.

This clone was seen only a few times. This rearrangement joins TRBV7-3 to TRBJ2-3; D tentatively reads TRBD1 or TRBD2 (5 bases each). The CDR3 is 14 residues long. From germline, CDR1 is SGHTA and CDR2 FQGTGA. The V gene lost 4 bases and the J gene lost 0 bases, with 8 bases spanning the gap. For the CDR3, the DNA is TGTGCCAGCAGCTCCGGGGCGAGCACAGATACGCAGTATTTT. Protein: CASSSGASTDTQYF.

The genes are TRBV15 and TRBJ2-5, with 10 bases fitting TRBD1. The CDR3 has 14 residues. Germline V CDR1 and CDR2: LNHNV, YYDKDF (reference sequence). V was pared by 1 base and J by 8 bases, with 4 bases of the junction left unmatched. The CDR3: CATSRGTGGDTQYF. The CDR3 bases are TGTGCCACCAGCAGAGGGACAGGGGGGGATACCCAGTACTTC.

This sequence joins TRBV5-1 and TRBJ2-5; 7 nucleotides align to TRBD2. Germline CDR1 is SGHRS and CDR2 is YFSETQ. The CDR3 is 15 residues long. The V and J ends lost 6 bases and 2 bases, in that order; junction bases with no gene match: 10. CDR3 bases: TGCGCCAGCAACCCGACTAGCTCGGGGCAAGAGACCCAGTACTTC. Translation: CASNPTSSGQETQYF.

The CDR3 bases are TGTGCCAGCAGCTTAGCCGGTAGCGGGCCTGAAGCTTTCTTT. Translating it yields CASSLAGSGPEAFF. The chain combines TRBV11-2 with TRBJ1-1; D remains ambiguous. This CDR3 region has 14 residues. Germline assignment: CDR1 SGHAT and CDR2 FQNNGV. The V and J ends lost 1 base and 6 bases respectively, with 12 bases between them.